A selection of T cell receptor beta chains follows, all from one sample in a study of blood T cells in healthy people across ages. In TCRdb, the 5' RACE reads were re-called with MiXCR into one record per CDR3 protein. The sample lists about 400,000 distinct CDR3 sequences, approximately 47% seen once, with over 40% in the top ten. The sample consisted of blood. The receptor source for this set is a man aged 55 to 70 in good health. Both conserved end residues are part of each CDR3. D genes are given only for firm matches. A row's size may be missing; if present it is once, few, many or a size class.

TRBV7-6	-	-	TRBJ2-1	TGTGCCAGCAGCTTAGCCCCTAGAGGGGGAGGGGACTCCTACAATGAGCAGTTCTTC	CASSLAPRGGGDSYNEQFF
TRBV4-2	-	-	TRBJ1-5	TGTGCCAGCAGCCAAGTTTCCCCCTCAAAGAATCAGCCCCAGCATTTT	CASSQVSPSKNQPQHF
TRBV5-6	-	few	TRBJ1-1	TGTGCCAGCAGGGGCGGGGGCACTGAAGCTTTCTTT	CASRGGGTEAFF
TRBV20-1	TRBD2	-	TRBJ2-7	TGCAGTGCAAAACTTAGCGGGAGGGTCTCCTACGAGCAGTACTTC	CSAKLSGRVSYEQYF
TRBV20-1	-	few	TRBJ2-7	TGCAGTGCTACCTTCGGCGGGGCCTACGAGCAGTACTTC	CSATFGGAYEQYF
TRBV24-1	TRBD1	-	TRBJ2-1	TGTGCCACCAGTGATTTGCGAGGGACAGGGGGTTCCCGCTCCTACAATGAGCAGTTCTTC	CATSDLRGTGGSRSYNEQFF
TRBV7-9	-	few	TRBJ2-5	TGTGCCAGCAGCCCTACTTCATCTCCGTCAGGGCTCGAGACCCAGTACTTC	CASSPTSSPSGLETQYF
TRBV5-1	TRBD2	-	TRBJ2-3	TGCGCCAGCAGCCTTCCATTAGCGGGAGCGGCAGATACGCAGTATTTT	CASSLPLAGAADTQYF
TRBV7-2	TRBD2	many	TRBJ2-1	TGTGCCAGCAGCTCAAACCCCTCGGGACTAGCCCCTAATGAGCAGTTCTTC	CASSSNPSGLAPNEQFF
TRBV6-1	TRBD2	-	TRBJ2-7	TGTGCCAGCACCCCACGGTTGGTAGCGGGGCTCTCCTACGAGCAGTACTTC	CASTPRLVAGLSYEQYF
TRBV27	TRBD1	-	TRBJ2-3	TGTGCCAGCAGTCTCGGGACAGTACACACAGATACGCAGTATTTT	CASSLGTVHTDTQYF
TRBV2	TRBD1	-	TRBJ1-2	TGTGCCAGCAGTTTCCAGGGGGGGGATGGCTACACCTTC	CASSFQGGDGYTF
TRBV20-1	-	few	TRBJ2-7	TGCAGTGCCATGGGACCTCTCGTATACGAGCAGTACTTC	CSAMGPLVYEQYF
TRBV29-1	-	few	TRBJ1-2	TGCAGCACGGGGGGGGTTAACTATGGCTACACCTTC	CSTGGVNYGYTF
TRBV7-2	TRBD2	-	TRBJ2-2	TGTGCCAGCAGACAAAGTGGGGCTAGCGGGAGGCGGAGCGGGGAGCTGTTTTTT	CASRQSGASGRRSGELFF
TRBV7-9	-	-	TRBJ1-2	TGTGCCGTTCAAGGTCCCTTCAATGGCTACACCTTC	CAVQGPFNGYTF
TRBV4-3	TRBD1	-	TRBJ2-2	TGCGCCAGCAGCCACCCCGGGACAGGGGACACCGGGGAGCTGTTTTTT	CASSHPGTGDTGELFF
TRBV29-1	TRBD1	few	TRBJ2-7	TGCAGCGGTGGGACAGGGGTCTACGAGCAGTACTTC	CSGGTGVYEQYF
TRBV5-6	-	-	TRBJ2-7	TGTGCCAGCAGCTTGGTCCGGGATGGGGGTCGTGAGCAGTACTTC	CASSLVRDGGREQYF
TRBV5-1	TRBD1	-	TRBJ2-5	TGCACCAGCAGCCCAGGGACAGCTCAAGAGACCCAGTACTTC	CTSSPGTAQETQYF
TRBV19	TRBD1	once	TRBJ2-5	TGTGCCAGTAGTGTGTCAGGACAGGTTTATGAGACCCAGTACTTC	CASSVSGQVYETQYF
TRBV2	-	-	TRBJ2-3	TGTGCCAGCAGTGAAAATAGAGGGGCGCACGATACGCAGTATTTT	CASSENRGAHDTQYF
TRBV18	TRBD2	-	TRBJ2-5	TGTGCCAGCTCACCACCTGGACTAGTTGCGGGCAATGAGCAGTACTTC	CASSPPGLVAGNEQYF
TRBV20-1	TRBD2	-	TRBJ2-7	TGCAGTGCCCAGGGACTAGCGAGCTCCTACGAGCAGTACTTC	CSAQGLASSYEQYF
TRBV4-2	-	many	TRBJ2-3	TGTGCCAGCAGCCAAGAGGGGGCCCCTCGCACAGATACGCAGTATTTT	CASSQEGAPRTDTQYF
TRBV6-5	-	few	TRBJ2-5	TGTGCCAGCAGTTCCCGCCAGACCCAGTACTTC	CASSSRQTQYF
TRBV5-1	-	-	TRBJ2-7	TGCGCCAGCAGCTTGACAGGGAAGAAATCCTACGAGCAGTACTTC	CASSLTGKKSYEQYF
TRBV6-5	-	-	TRBJ2-3	TGTGCCAGCACCCCCCTTCTGGCAGTCACAGATACGCAGTATTTT	CASTPLLAVTDTQYF
TRBV5-1	TRBD2	many	TRBJ2-7	TGCGCCAGCAGCGGGGGGGTCGGCGAGCAGTACTTC	CASSGGVGEQYF